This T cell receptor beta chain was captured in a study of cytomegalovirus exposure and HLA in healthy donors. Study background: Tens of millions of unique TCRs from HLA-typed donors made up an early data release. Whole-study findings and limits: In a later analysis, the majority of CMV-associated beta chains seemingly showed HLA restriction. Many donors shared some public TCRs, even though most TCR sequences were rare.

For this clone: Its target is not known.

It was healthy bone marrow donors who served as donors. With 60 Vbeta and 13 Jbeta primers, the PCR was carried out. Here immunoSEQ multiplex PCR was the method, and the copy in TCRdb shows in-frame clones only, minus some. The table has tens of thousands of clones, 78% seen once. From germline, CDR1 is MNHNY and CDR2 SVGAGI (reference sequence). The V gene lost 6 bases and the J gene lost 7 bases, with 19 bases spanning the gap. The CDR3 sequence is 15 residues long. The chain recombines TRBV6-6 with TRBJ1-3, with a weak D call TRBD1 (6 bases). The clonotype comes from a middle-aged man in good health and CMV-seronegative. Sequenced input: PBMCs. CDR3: CASRPAGAISNTIYF. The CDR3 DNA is TGTGCCAGCAGGCCGGCGGGGGCAATAAGCAACACCATATATTTT.